Listed here is a single T cell receptor (beta chain). Antigen unknown. Possible read error: a much larger clone is one base away. Amplified TCR beta CDR3 regions derived from RNA transcripts. When the TCR CDR3 underwent first-round RT-PCR, the HTBI primer set was used. TCRdb independently ran MiXCR on the multiplex PCR reads; one entry per CDR3 protein. The sample contains nearly 600,000 distinct CDR3 sequences, roughly 13% of which appear only once. Germline V gives CDR1 SNHLY, CDR2 FYNNEI. The CDR3 consists of 15 residues. These data belong to a study of T cells in Graves' hyperthyroidism and ophthalmopathy. Diagnoses used clinical symptoms, serum thyroxine and TRAb, thyroid ultrasound and orbital computed tomography. Regarding the study as a whole: Most thyroid clonotypes expanded above 0.001 appeared in blood too. By a 13 V-J model, ophthalmopathy was set apart from stable hyperthyroidism.

The chain uses TRBV2 and TRBJ2-6; TRBD1 is a possible D gene (5 bases). The clonotype was recovered from a woman in her twenties or thirties with Graves' hyperthyroidism that later progressed to Graves' ophthalmopathy. Sequences were obtained from blood. This CDR3 reads CASSERAAGADVLTF. CDR3 sequence (DNA): TGTGCCAGCAGTGAACGGGCAGCTGGGGCCGACGTCCTGACTTTC.